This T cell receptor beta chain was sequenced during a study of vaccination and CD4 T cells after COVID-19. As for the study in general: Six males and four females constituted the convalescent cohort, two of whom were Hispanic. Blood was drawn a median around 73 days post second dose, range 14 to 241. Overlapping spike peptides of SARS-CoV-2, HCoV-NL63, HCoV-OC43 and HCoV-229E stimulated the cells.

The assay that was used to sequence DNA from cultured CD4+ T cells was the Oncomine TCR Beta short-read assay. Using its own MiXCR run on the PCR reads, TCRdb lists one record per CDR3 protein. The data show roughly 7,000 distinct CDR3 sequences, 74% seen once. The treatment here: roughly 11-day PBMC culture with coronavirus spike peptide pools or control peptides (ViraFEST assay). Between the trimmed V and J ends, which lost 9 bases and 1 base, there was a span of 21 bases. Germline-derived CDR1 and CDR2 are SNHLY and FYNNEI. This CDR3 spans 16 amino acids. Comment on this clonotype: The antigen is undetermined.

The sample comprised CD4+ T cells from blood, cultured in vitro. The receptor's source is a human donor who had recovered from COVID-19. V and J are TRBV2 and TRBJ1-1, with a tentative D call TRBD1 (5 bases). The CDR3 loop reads CASRGGYGGENTEAFF. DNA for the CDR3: TGTGCCAGTAGGGGAGGATACGGAGGAGAGAACACTGAAGCTTTCTTT. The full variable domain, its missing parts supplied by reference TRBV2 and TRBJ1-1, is EPEVTQTPSHQVTQMGQEVILRCVPISNHLYFYWYRQILGQKVEFLVSFYNNEISEKSEIFDDQFSVERPDGSNFTLKIRSTKLEDSAMYFCASRGGYGGENTEAFFGQGTRLTVV.